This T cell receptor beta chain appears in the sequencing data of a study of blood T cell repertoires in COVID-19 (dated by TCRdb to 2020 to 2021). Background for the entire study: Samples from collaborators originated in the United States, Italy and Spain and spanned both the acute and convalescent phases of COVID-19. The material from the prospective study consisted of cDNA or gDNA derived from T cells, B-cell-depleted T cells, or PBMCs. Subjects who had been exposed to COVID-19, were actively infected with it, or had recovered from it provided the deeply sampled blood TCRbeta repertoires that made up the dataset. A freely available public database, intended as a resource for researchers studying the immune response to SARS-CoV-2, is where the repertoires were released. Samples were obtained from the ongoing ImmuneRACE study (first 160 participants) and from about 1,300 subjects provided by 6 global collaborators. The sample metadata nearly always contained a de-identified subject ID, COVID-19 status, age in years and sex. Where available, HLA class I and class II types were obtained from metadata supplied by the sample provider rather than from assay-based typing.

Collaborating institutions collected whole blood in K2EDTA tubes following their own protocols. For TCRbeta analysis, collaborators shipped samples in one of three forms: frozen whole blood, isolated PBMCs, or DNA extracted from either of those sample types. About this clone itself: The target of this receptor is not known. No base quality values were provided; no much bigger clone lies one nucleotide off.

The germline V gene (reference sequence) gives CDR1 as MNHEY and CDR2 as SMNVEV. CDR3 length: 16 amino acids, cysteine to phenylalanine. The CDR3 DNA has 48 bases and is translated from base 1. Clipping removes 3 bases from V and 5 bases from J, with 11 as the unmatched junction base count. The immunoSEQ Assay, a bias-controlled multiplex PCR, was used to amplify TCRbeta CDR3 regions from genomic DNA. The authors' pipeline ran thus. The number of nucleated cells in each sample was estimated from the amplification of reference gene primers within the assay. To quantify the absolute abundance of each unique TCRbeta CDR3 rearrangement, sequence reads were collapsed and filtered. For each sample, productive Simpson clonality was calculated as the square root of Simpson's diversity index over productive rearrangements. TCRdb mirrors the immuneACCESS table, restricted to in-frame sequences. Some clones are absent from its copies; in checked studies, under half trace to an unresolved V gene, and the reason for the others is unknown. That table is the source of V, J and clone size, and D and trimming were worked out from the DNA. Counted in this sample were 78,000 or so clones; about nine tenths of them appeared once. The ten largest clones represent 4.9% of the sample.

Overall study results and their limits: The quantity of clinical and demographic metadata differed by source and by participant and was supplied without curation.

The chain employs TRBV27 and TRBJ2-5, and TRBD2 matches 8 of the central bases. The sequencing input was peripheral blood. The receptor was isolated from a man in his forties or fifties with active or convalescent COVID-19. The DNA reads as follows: TGTGCCAGCAGTTTTTCGGGGGGGCCTGTTGGCGAGACCCAGTACTTC. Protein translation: CASSFSGGPVGETQYF.